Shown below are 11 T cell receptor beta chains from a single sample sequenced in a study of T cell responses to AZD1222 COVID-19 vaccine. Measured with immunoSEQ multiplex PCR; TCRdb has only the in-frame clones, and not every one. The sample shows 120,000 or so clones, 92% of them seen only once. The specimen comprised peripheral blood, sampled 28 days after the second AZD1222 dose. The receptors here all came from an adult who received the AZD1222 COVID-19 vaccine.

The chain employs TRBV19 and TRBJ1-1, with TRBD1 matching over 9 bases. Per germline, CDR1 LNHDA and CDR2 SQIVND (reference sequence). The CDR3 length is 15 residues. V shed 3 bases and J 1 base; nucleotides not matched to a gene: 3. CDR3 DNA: TGTGCCAGTAGTATCACGGACAGGGGGAACACTGAAGCTTTCTTT. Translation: CASSITDRGNTEAFF.

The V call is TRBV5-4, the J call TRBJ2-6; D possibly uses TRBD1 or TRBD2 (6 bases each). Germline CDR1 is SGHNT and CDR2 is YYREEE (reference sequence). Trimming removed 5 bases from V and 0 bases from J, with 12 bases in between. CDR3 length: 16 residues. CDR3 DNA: TGTGCCAGCAGTCGGGGGCTGGGCTCTGGGGCCAACGTCCTGACTTTC. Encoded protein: CASSRGLGSGANVLTF. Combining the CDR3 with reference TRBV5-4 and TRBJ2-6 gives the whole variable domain ETGVTQSPTHLIKTRGQQVTLRCSSQSGHNTVSWYQQALGQGPQFIFQYYREEENGRGNFPPRFSGLQFPNYSSELNVNALELDDSALYLCASSRGLGSGANVLTFGAGSRLTVL.

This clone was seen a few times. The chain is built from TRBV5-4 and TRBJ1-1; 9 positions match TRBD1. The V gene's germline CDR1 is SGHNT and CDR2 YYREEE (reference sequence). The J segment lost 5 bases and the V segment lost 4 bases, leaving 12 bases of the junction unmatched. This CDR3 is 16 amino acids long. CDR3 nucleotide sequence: TGTGCCAGCAGCCCCGCGGGGACAGGGTGGGGGACTGAAGCTTTCTTT. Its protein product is CASSPAGTGWGTEAFF.

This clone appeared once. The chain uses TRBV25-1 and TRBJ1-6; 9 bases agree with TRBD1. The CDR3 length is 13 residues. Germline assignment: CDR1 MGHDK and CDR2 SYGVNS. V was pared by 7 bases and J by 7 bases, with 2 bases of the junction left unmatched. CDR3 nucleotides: TGTGCCAGCAAGACAGGGGGGAATTCACCCCTCCACTTT. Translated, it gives CASKTGGNSPLHF.

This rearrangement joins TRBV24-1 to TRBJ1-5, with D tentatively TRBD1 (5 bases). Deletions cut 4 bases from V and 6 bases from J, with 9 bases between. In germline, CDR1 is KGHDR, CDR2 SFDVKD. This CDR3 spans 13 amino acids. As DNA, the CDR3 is TGTGCCACCAGTGAGGCAGGGTTTCAGCCCCAGCATTTT. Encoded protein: CATSEAGFQPQHF.

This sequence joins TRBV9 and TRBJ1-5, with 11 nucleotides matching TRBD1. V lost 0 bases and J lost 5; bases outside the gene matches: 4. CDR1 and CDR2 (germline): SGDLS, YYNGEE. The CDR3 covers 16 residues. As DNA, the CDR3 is TGTGCCAGCAGCGTAGGGACAGGGGGCATCTATCAGCCCCAGCATTTT. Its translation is CASSVGTGGIYQPQHF.

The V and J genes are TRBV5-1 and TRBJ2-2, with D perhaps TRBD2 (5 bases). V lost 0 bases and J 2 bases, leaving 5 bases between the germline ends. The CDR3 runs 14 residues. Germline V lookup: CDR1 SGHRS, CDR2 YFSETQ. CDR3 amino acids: CASSLGLNTGELFF. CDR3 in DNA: TGCGCCAGCAGCTTGGGACTAAACACCGGGGAGCTGTTTTTT.

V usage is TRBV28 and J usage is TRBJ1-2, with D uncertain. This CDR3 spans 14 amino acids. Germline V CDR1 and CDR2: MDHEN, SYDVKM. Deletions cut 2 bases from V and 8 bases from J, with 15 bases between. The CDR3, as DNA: TGTGCCAGCAGTTTAACACCGCCGGGAAAAGGCTACACCTTC. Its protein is CASSLTPPGKGYTF.

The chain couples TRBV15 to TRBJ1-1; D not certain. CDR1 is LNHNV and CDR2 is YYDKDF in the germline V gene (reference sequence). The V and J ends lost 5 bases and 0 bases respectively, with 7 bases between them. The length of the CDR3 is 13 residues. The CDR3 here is CATSGPMNTEAFF. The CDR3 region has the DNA TGTGCCACCAGCGGACCCATGAACACTGAAGCTTTCTTT.

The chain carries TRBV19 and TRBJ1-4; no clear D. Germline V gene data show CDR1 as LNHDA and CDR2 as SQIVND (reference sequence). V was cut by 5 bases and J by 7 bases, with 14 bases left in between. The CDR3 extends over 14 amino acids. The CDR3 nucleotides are TGTGCCAGTAGTGATTCAGGCCCCGGTGAAAAACTGTTTTTT. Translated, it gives CASSDSGPGEKLFF.

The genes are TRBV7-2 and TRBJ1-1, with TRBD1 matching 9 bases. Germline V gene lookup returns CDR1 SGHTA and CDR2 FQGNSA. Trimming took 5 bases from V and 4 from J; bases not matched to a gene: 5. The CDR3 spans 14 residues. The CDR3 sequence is CASSLDRGGTEAFF. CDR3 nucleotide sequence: TGTGCCAGCAGCCTGGACAGGGGTGGCACTGAAGCTTTCTTT.